This TCR beta chain was identified in a study of T cell clones after liver transplantation (dated by TCRdb to the late 2010s). Regarding the research as a whole: The samples were obtained from ITN030ST, a randomized trial that attempted immunosuppression withdrawal within 2 years after liver transplantation. Tolerance meant complete immunosuppression withdrawal for at least one year without liver enzymes rising beyond twice the upper limit of normal. Blood samples were collected pre-transplant, then pre-randomization ahead of withdrawal, and finally post-randomization once withdrawal had either been completed or failed. As an antigen-independent comparator for the donor-reactive sequences, third party-reactive TCRbeta sequences from pre-transplant MLRs were identified as well. Of the eight recipients, a few were HCV-positive, while the remaining recipients had been transplanted for non-autoimmune, non-viral indications. After a pre-transplant mixed lymphocyte reaction, TCRbeta sequencing was used to pinpoint donor-reactive T cell clones, which were subsequently tracked in post-transplant blood. The studied cohort comprised 8 liver transplant recipients, 3 classified as tolerant and 5 as non-tolerant. Until randomization at 12-24 months post-transplant, subjects were given standard immunosuppression, with no induction therapy.

Relative to germline, V is 10 bases shorter and J is 0 bases shorter, with 13 bases between their ends. The CDR3, cysteine through phenylalanine, is 14 amino acids long. Only the CDR3 DNA is retained, 42 bases long and in frame from the first base. Looking up the germline V gene (reference sequence) yields CDR1 LNHDA and CDR2 SQIVND. Paper-wide results and their limitations: Since no allograft tissue specimens were available, donor-reactive T cells may have migrated into the graft instead of being deleted. After accounting for repertoire turnover, donor-reactive detection was significantly reduced in 7 of 8 subjects for CD4 and 8 of 8 for CD8. In most of the 8 subjects, regardless of tolerance or HCV status, circulating donor-reactive CD4 TCRbeta sequences dropped significantly post-transplant. Because of small, heterogeneous patient numbers and non-standardized post-transplant time points, the conclusions were only preliminary. Donor-reactive sequences declined more than third party-reactive ones, suggesting partial antigen-specific deletion unrelated to withdrawal success. Low numbers of available donor cells limited the measurable donor-reactive repertoire in a couple of subjects.

What this sample's time point label stands for: pre-transplant. Unstimulated PBMCs, after thawing, were stained for CD3, CD4 and CD8 and then FACS-sorted into CD3+CD4+ and CD3+CD8+ populations. Randomization to immunosuppression withdrawal applied to every one of the 8 studied subjects. The Qiagen DNeasy Blood and Tissue Kit was used to isolate genomic DNA. High-throughput TCRbeta CDR3 sequencing of frozen genomic DNA was performed by immunoSEQ, including PCR amplification, mapping, bias correction and internal controls. In the source study's methods: Productive rearrangements were kept, and unique TCRbeta sequences were defined by CDR3 nucleotide sequence plus V and J gene. For a sequence to be called donor-reactive, it needed a frequency of at least 0.01% and at least 5-fold expansion in CFSE-low cells compared with unstimulated pre-transplant cells. To ensure at least 90% detection power, minimum frequency thresholds were set for each subject based on that subject's lowest-template unstimulated sample. Jensen-Shannon divergence between the top 1000 TCRbeta sequences post- versus pre-transplant served as the measure of repertoire turnover. Two-sided Fisher's exact tests were used to test for changes in how often donor-reactive sequences were detected. TCRdb limited this immuneACCESS table to in-frame rearrangements with V and J called. A share of clones is missing; checked studies link under half to unresolved V genes, and the rest is unexplained. V, J and clone size are those of that table, while D and trimming were read from the DNA. The table for this sample lists about 25,000 clones; more than 60% of them were counted only once. The top ten clonotypes cover approximately 3% of the sample.

Notes on this clone: The specificity of this receptor is unknown. No quality values exist for individual bases; no much larger clone is one base distant.

Rearrangement joined TRBV19 to TRBJ1-3; the D gene identity is not certain. Sequences were derived from CD4+ T cells from blood, sampled before liver transplant. This TCR came from a human donor who received a liver transplant. The sequenced DNA is TGTGCCACCCGACCGCGGTCCTCTGGAAACACCATATATTTT. It encodes CATRPRSSGNTIYF.